The T cell receptor (beta chain) under discussion was sequenced for a study of T cell responses to AZD1222 COVID-19 vaccine. Sequencing was performed with immunoSEQ multiplex PCR; in TCRdb, only in-frame clones are kept and a portion is missing. The data show about 180,000 clones, 70% to 90% seen once. The CDR3 totals 15 residues. Trimming took off 0 bases at V and 4 bases at J, with 10 bases between the two ends. Germline loops: CDR1 LGHDT, CDR2 YNNKEL (reference sequence). The chain has TRBV3-1 (or the pseudogene TRBV3-2) and TRBJ1-3; D remains ambiguous. The TCR was taken from an adult who received the MenACWY meningococcal vaccine as a control. The sample was peripheral blood, taken 28 days after the second dose of the MenACWY control vaccine. CDR3: CASSQDSSVGNTIYF. CDR3 DNA sequence: TGTGCCAGCAGCCAAGACTCCTCGGTCGGAAACACCATATATTTT.